These T cell receptor beta chains were read from a single sample in a study of identical twins. Each CDR3 protein is one row after TCRdb ran MiXCR on the 5' RACE reads. The profile shows 350,000 to 450,000 distinct CDR3 sequences, roughly 20% of them singletons. Specimen: naive T cells sorted from blood. The receptors were gathered from a man aged 45 to 65 in good health. The CDR3 runs from the conserved cysteine through the conserved F or W. Each record gives: clone size, V gene, D gene, J gene, CDR3 protein, CDR3 DNA. D genes are given only for firm matches. Clone sizes are given selectively: once, few, many, or a class where the clone is expanded.

size: many
V: TRBV5-1
D: -
J: TRBJ1-2
CDR3: CASSLGAGTHGYTF
DNA: TGCGCCAGCAGCTTGGGCGCAGGAACCCATGGCTACACCTTC

size: few
V: TRBV2
D: -
J: TRBJ2-2
CDR3: CAGRITGELFF
DNA: TGTGCCGGGCGCATTACCGGGGAGCTGTTTTTT

size: many
V: TRBV5-6
D: -
J: TRBJ1-6
CDR3: CASSLLFLGTRGSSSPLHF
DNA: TGTGCCAGCAGCTTGCTTTTCTTGGGGACACGGGGGAGCAGCTCACCCCTCCACTTT

size: -
V: TRBV5-1
D: -
J: TRBJ2-1
CDR3: CASSPLGAADEQFF
DNA: TGCGCCAGCAGCCCGTTGGGGGCTGCGGATGAGCAGTTCTTC

size: few
V: TRBV10-3
D: -
J: TRBJ2-5
CDR3: CAISPGTDEETQYF
DNA: TGTGCCATCAGCCCCGGGACGGACGAAGAGACCCAGTACTTC

size: -
V: TRBV12-3/TRBV12-4
D: -
J: TRBJ1-1
CDR3: CASSRRRQNTEAFF
DNA: TGTGCCAGCAGTCGCAGGCGTCAGAACACTGAAGCTTTCTTT

size: -
V: TRBV28
D: TRBD2
J: TRBJ2-7
CDR3: CASTRLAGPYEQYF
DNA: TGTGCCAGCACCCGACTAGCGGGACCCTACGAGCAGTACTTC

size: -
V: TRBV13
D: TRBD1
J: TRBJ2-7
CDR3: CASSAADRAHEQYF
DNA: TGTGCCAGCAGCGCTGCGGACAGGGCCCACGAGCAGTACTTC

size: few
V: TRBV5-1
D: TRBD2
J: TRBJ2-7
CDR3: CASSLELAGGPYEQYF
DNA: TGCGCCAGCAGCTTGGAGCTGGCGGGAGGGCCGTACGAGCAGTACTTC

size: few
V: TRBV5-1
D: -
J: TRBJ1-5
CDR3: CASSTMGSYSNQPQHF
DNA: TGCGCCAGCAGTACGATGGGGAGCTATAGCAATCAGCCCCAGCATTTT

size: few
V: TRBV12-1
D: -
J: TRBJ2-1
CDR3: CASSMPGQGNEQFF
DNA: TGTGCCAGCAGCATGCCGGGACAGGGAAATGAGCAGTTCTTC

size: -
V: TRBV13
D: TRBD2
J: TRBJ2-3
CDR3: CASSLRGLAGSTDTQYF
DNA: TGTGCCAGCAGCTTAAGGGGACTAGCGGGATCAACAGATACGCAGTATTTT

size: -
V: TRBV7-9
D: -
J: TRBJ1-1
CDR3: CASGLIAAPEAFF
DNA: TGTGCCAGCGGCTTAATAGCTGCACCTGAAGCTTTCTTT

size: -
V: TRBV10-3
D: -
J: TRBJ1-5
CDR3: CAIRGELNQPQHF
DNA: TGTGCCATCAGGGGGGAGCTAAATCAGCCCCAGCATTTT

size: many
V: TRBV5-1
D: TRBD2
J: TRBJ2-2
CDR3: CASSLAGGARGTGELFF
DNA: TGCGCCAGCAGCTTGGCGGGGGGGGCCCGTGGAACCGGGGAGCTGTTTTTT